Here is one T cell receptor beta chain with its context. Germline CDR1 is LGHDT and CDR2 is YNNKEL (reference sequence). The CDR3 runs 15 residues. V dropped 0 bases and J dropped 5 bases, with 11 bases sitting between them. This entry belongs to a study of T cell responses to AZD1222 COVID-19 vaccine. Clones were read by immunoSEQ multiplex PCR, and TCRdb kept only the in-frame ones, dropping some. This sample has 90,000 to 150,000 clones; around 90% occur once, and the top ten carry roughly 8.9%. The V gene is TRBV3-1 (or the pseudogene TRBV3-2), the J gene TRBJ2-1; D remains ambiguous. This sequence originates from an adult in good health. This material consisted of peripheral blood, taken on day 0 of AZD1222 vaccination. The CDR3 coding sequence is TGTGCCAGCAGCCAAGATCCTCATGGGGACAATGAGCAGTTCTTC. It is translated as CASSQDPHGDNEQFF.